This T cell receptor beta chain was identified in a study of T cell clonality in common variable immunodeficiency. This clone was detected many times. Antigen: not known. The read comes to an end 3 residues before the CDR3 does, leaving the germline J gene to fill in the end. Donors gave roughly 4.5 to 9 ml heparinized peripheral whole blood. Study observations and caveats: Shared TCRbeta clones were fewer between CVID subjects than controls. In common variable immunodeficiency, TCR beta chains reportedly carried fewer deletions and N-nucleotide insertions. Compared with healthy controls, CVID subjects showed increased TCRbeta clonality, mostly in about a third.

Here immunoSEQ multiplex PCR was the method, and the copy in TCRdb shows in-frame clones only, minus some. The profile covers more than 55,000 clones, none occurring a single time. V was pared by 8 bases and J by 7 bases, with 14 bases of the junction left unmatched. The CDR3 covers 16 residues. The sequence derives from a person aged 18 to 75 in good health. J is TRBJ2-4 and V is TRBV12-3 or TRBV12-4; TRBD2 agrees at 10 bases. Material for sequencing was peripheral blood mononuclear cells. CDR3 DNA (partial): TGTGCCAGCGTATTTCGCAGCGGGAGGGCCTTGAACATT. It yields the protein CASVFRSGRALNI. The full CDR3 protein is CASVFRSGRALNIQYF.